Following are 18 T cell receptor beta chains from one sample sequenced in a study of molecular identifiers for immune sequencing clone quantification. One entry per CDR3 protein, called by TCRdb with MiXCR from the PCR reads. The table lists 300,000 to 400,000 distinct CDR3 sequences, about 21% of them singletons. Material: naive CD8+ T cells from blood, with Jurkat cell RNA spiked in. Subset defined: FACS-sorted CD8+CD4-CCR7+CD45RA+ naive T cells. The receptor set was obtained from a human donor in good health. Some libraries in this study had Jurkat cell RNA spiked in.

The chain joins TRBV6-2 or TRBV6-3 to TRBJ1-6; no clear D. The CDR3 loop spans 14 amino acids. V lost 5 bases, J lost 9 bases, and 14 bases lay in between. Germline V gives CDR1 MNHEY, CDR2 SVGEGT. CDR3 bases: TGTGCCAGCAGTCTCTTGGGAGTCAGTTCACCCCTCCACTTT. Protein sequence: CASSLLGVSSPLHF.

This clonotype has more than one count but fewer than ten. The gene calls are TRBV4-3 and TRBJ2-3; perhaps TRBD2 as D (7 bases). This CDR3 region has 17 residues. The germline V and J ends were trimmed by 0 bases and 0 bases, with 13 bases remaining between them. CDR1 is LGHNA, CDR2 YSLEER, per germline. The DNA for the CDR3 is TGCGCCAGCAGCCAAGATTACGGGGGGCCCAGCACAGATACGCAGTATTTT. This sequence encodes CASSQDYGGPSTDTQYF.

This clonotype appeared a single time. CDR3 DNA sequence: TGTGCCAGCAGCCGTTGGACTAGCGGGAGCCACGAGCAGTACTTC. Translation: CASSRWTSGSHEQYF. The chain joins TRBV7-2 to TRBJ2-7; 13 bases align to TRBD2. Trimming took 5 bases from V and 5 from J; bases not matched to a gene: 6. This CDR3 spans 15 amino acids. CDR1 is SGHTA and CDR2 is FQGNSA in the germline V gene.

A few counts support this clonotype. The chain links TRBV19 to TRBJ1-5; TRBD1 is a possible D gene (5 bases). Trimming left V 5 bases short and J 3 bases short, with 17 bases between. Germline CDR1 and CDR2: LNHDA and SQIVND (reference sequence). The CDR3 runs to 16 residues. The CDR3: CASSQWGGSDNQPQHF. The CDR3 DNA reads TGTGCCAGTAGTCAATGGGGGGGTTCGGACAATCAGCCCCAGCATTTT.

Many counts were recorded for this clonotype. The chain recombines TRBV12-3 or TRBV12-4 with TRBJ2-1; D could derive from TRBD1 or TRBD2 (6 bases each). V lost 3 bases, J lost 7 bases, and 13 bases lay in between. The CDR3 runs to 14 residues. The CDR3 loop reads CASSFSGAGNEQFF. The CDR3 DNA follows: TGTGCCAGCAGTTTCTCAGGGGCGGGAAATGAGCAGTTCTTC.

At least ten counts were recorded for this clonotype. The J gene is TRBJ1-1, the V gene TRBV7-9, with D perhaps TRBD1 (6 bases). Trimming cost V 7 bases and J 7 bases, with 19 bases left between them. This CDR3 comprises 14 residues. Germline V gene sequence: CDR1 SEHNR, CDR2 FQNEAQ (reference sequence). The CDR3 bases are TGTGCCAGCACCCCGAGGGGGGCAGGGAATGAAGCTTTCTTT. This codes for CASTPRGAGNEAFF.

In this sample, this clonotype turned up once. Just one base apart from a much larger clone, this may be a read error. V usage is TRBV4-2 and J usage is TRBJ2-7; 8 bases are a match to TRBD2. CDR1 is LGHNA, CDR2 YNFKEQ, per germline. V lost 6 bases to trimming and J lost 5 bases; unmatched junction nucleotides: 9. This CDR3 has 14 amino acids. The CDR3 loop is CASRPGTRGDEQYF. In DNA, the CDR3 is TGTGCCAGCAGACCAGGGACTAGGGGGGACGAGCAGTACTTC.

This clonotype occurred many times. The chain couples TRBV4-3 to TRBJ2-3; the match to TRBD1 covers 8 bases. The CDR3 loop spans 14 amino acids. V shed 0 bases, J shed 6 bases, and the junction held 2 bases outside the gene matches. Germline CDR1 is LGHNA and CDR2 is YSLEER. CDR3 residues: CASSQEQGVDTQYF. CDR3 DNA: TGCGCCAGCAGCCAAGAACAGGGGGTTGATACGCAGTATTTT.

This clonotype was observed at least ten times. The chain recombines TRBV2 with TRBJ1-4, with D uncertain. The CDR3 covers 13 residues. Per germline, CDR1 SNHLY and CDR2 FYNNEI. The ends were cut back, 4 bases at V and 3 bases at J, with 6 bases in the middle. CDR3 bases: TGTGCCAGCAGTGTGAACGCTAATGAAAAACTGTTTTTT. Protein sequence: CASSVNANEKLFF. Combining the CDR3 with reference TRBV2 and TRBJ1-4 gives the whole variable domain EPEVTQTPSHQVTQMGQEVILRCVPISNHLYFYWYRQILGQKVEFLVSFYNNEISEKSEIFDDQFSVERPDGSNFTLKIRSTKLEDSAMYFCASSVNANEKLFFGSGTQLSVL.

This clonotype was seen more than once but under ten times. This clone may be a read error of a much larger clone one base away. The chain couples TRBV29-1 to TRBJ2-7, with D possibly matching TRBD1 (6 bases). CDR3 length equals 13 residues. Germline assignment: CDR1 SQVTM and CDR2 ANQGSEA. CDR3 residues: CSVVSGTRYERYF. CDR3 in DNA: TGCAGCGTTGTCTCCGGGACAAGATACGAGCGGTACTTC.

This clonotype was detected ten times or more. J is TRBJ2-7 and V is TRBV20-1; TRBD1 or TRBD2 may be the D gene (5 bases each). Germline V gene lookup returns CDR1 DFQATT and CDR2 SNEGSKA (reference sequence). The V end was cut by 0 bases, the J end by 6 bases, with 9 bases between. The CDR3 is 12 residues long. In DNA form, the CDR3 reads TGCAGTGCTAGAGATGAGGGGACCGAGCAGTACTTC. This encodes CSARDEGTEQYF.

This clonotype was recorded many times. This chain's CDR3 is CASSFGGLQPQHF. DNA of the CDR3: TGTGCCAGCAGTTTCGGGGGGCTTCAGCCCCAGCATTTT. The chain recombines TRBV28 with TRBJ1-5, with a tentative D call TRBD1 (6 bases). CDR1 and CDR2 (germline): MDHEN, SYDVKM. Deletions cut 3 bases from V and 6 bases from J, with 9 bases between. This CDR3 spans 13 amino acids.

This clonotype was seen repeatedly, ten times or more. The rearrangement joins TRBV7-9 to TRBJ2-7, with unresolved D. CDR1 is SEHNR, CDR2 FQNEAQ, per germline (reference sequence). Trimming removed 2 bases at V and 3 bases at J, with 11 bases between. The CDR3 is 14 amino acids. CDR3 bases: TGTGCCAGCAGCTTAAATATCCCTAACTACGAGCAGTACTTC. As protein: CASSLNIPNYEQYF.

This clonotype was observed at least ten times. The chain uses TRBV5-6 and TRBJ2-2; no reliable D call. Trimming removed 0 bases at V and 5 bases at J, with 8 bases between. CDR1 SGHDT and CDR2 YYEEEE come from the germline V gene. The CDR3 extends over 14 amino acids. CDR3 residues: CASSLVPGTGELFF. Here the CDR3 DNA reads TGTGCCAGCAGCTTGGTTCCCGGAACCGGGGAGCTGTTTTTT. Variable domain in full (rest from reference TRBV5-6 and TRBJ2-2): DAGVTQSPTHLIKTRGQQVTLRCSPKSGHDTVSWYQQALGQGPQFIFQYYEEEERQRGNFPDRFSGHQFPNYSSELNVNALLLGDSALYLCASSLVPGTGELFFGEGSRLTVL.

V is TRBV24-1 and J is TRBJ2-7, with D possibly matching TRBD2 (5 bases). The germline CDR1 and CDR2 sequences are KGHDR and SFDVKD. The CDR3 runs to 14 residues. The V end was cut by 7 bases, the J end by 2 bases, with 14 bases between. CDR3 DNA sequence: TGTGCCACCAGCGCCCCCGGGGTCCCCTACGAGCAGTACTTC. It codes for CATSAPGVPYEQYF.

V usage is TRBV12-3 or TRBV12-4 and J usage is TRBJ1-5; D may be TRBD1 (5 bases). The CDR3 is 13 amino acids. V was pared by 7 bases and J by 3 bases, with 10 bases between. In nucleotides, the CDR3 is TGTGCCAGCACCTGGGGCACCAATCAGCCCCAGCATTTT. This sequence encodes CASTWGTNQPQHF.

This clonotype has at least ten counts. Here the CDR3 DNA reads TGCAGTGCTAGAGAGTTGCAAGGCACAGATACGCAGTATTTT. The encoded protein is CSARELQGTDTQYF. V and J are TRBV20-1 and TRBJ2-3; D uncertain. V lost 0 bases and J 1 base, leaving 8 bases between the germline ends. The CDR3 runs 14 residues. Germline V lookup: CDR1 DFQATT, CDR2 SNEGSKA (reference sequence).

This clonotype was seen ten or more times. The J gene is TRBJ2-3, the V gene TRBV13; D is undetermined. CDR3 length: 13 residues. Germline CDR1 reads PRHDT; CDR2 reads FYEKMQ (reference sequence). Trimming took off 2 bases at V and 5 bases at J, with 8 bases between the two ends. CDR3 amino acids: CASSLLYGDTQYF. CDR3 DNA: TGTGCCAGCAGCTTACTGTACGGAGATACGCAGTATTTT.